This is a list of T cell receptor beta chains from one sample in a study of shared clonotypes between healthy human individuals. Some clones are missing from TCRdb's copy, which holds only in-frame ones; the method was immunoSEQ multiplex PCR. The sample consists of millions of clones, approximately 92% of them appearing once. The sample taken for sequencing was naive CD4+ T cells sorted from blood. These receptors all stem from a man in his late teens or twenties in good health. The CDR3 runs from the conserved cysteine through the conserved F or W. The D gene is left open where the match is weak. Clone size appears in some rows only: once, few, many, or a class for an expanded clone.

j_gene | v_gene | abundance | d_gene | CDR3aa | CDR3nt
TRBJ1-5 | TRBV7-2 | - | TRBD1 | CASSPDRVSNQPQHF | TGTGCCAGCAGCCCAGACAGGGTTAGCAATCAGCCCCAGCATTTT
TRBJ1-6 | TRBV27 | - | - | CASRPGTISYNSPLHF | TGTGCCAGCAGACCCGGGACAATCTCCTATAATTCACCCCTCCACTTT
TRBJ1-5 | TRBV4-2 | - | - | CASSQEKVGNQPQHF | TGTGCCAGCAGCCAAGAGAAGGTAGGGAATCAGCCCCAGCATTTT
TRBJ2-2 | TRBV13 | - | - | CASSNRRTNTGELFF | TGTGCCAGCAGCAACCGCAGGACGAACACCGGGGAGCTGTTTTTT
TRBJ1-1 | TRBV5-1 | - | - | CASSLDTGLVNTEAFF | TGCGCCAGCAGCTTGGACACAGGGCTTGTCAACACTGAAGCTTTCTTT
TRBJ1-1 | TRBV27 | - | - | CASSLRALNTEAFF | TGTGCCAGCAGTTTGAGAGCCTTGAACACTGAAGCTTTCTTT
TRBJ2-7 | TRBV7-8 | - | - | CASSPRATPSTEQYF | TGTGCCAGCAGCCCCCGGGCGACACCCTCTACGGAGCAGTACTTC
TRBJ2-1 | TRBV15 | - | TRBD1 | CATSIRQGGHNEQFF | TGTGCCACCAGCATCCGACAGGGTGGCCACAATGAGCAGTTCTTC
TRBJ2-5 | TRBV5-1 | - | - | CASSLAGELQETQYF | TGCGCCAGCAGCTTGGCCGGAGAGCTCCAAGAGACCCAGTACTTC
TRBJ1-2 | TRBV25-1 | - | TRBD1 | CASSEYGGQGSHGYGYTF | TGTGCCAGCAGTGAATATGGGGGACAGGGCTCCCATGGCTATGGCTACACCTTC
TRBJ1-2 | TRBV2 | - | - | CASSAILYGYTF | TGTGCCAGCAGTGCCATACTCTATGGCTACACCTTC
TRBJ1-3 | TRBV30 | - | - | CAWSVRSGSGNTIYF | TGTGCCTGGAGTGTACGATCCGGGTCTGGAAACACCATATATTTT
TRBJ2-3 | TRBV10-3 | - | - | CAISEGQGGTDTQYF | TGTGCCATCAGTGAGGGGCAGGGCGGCACAGATACGCAGTATTTT
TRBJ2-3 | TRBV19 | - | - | CASSIGEGTQYF | TGTGCCAGTAGTATAGGAGAAGGTACGCAGTATTTT
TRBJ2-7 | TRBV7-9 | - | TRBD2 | CASTRGLASDEQYF | TGTGCCAGCACCCGAGGACTAGCGAGCGACGAGCAGTACTTC
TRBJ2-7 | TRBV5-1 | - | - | CASSLARSGYEQYF | TGCGCCAGCAGCTTGGCCAGGTCCGGCTACGAGCAGTACTTC
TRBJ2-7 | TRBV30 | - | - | CAWSPRKGEQYF | TGTGCCTGGAGTCCCAGGAAGGGGGAGCAGTACTTC
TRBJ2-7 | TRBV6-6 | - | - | CASSPVAYEQYF | TGTGCCAGCAGTCCCGTCGCCTACGAGCAGTACTTC
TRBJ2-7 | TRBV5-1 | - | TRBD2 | CASSHSSGRGTYEQYF | TGCGCCAGCAGCCATTCTAGCGGGAGGGGCACCTACGAGCAGTACTTC
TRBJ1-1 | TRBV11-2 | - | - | CASSLRAAQEAFF | TGTGCCAGCAGCTTACGGGCAGCGCAAGAAGCTTTCTTT
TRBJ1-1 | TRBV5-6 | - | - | CASSLSVQGVTEAFF | TGTGCCAGCAGCCTTTCAGTCCAGGGTGTAACTGAAGCTTTCTTT
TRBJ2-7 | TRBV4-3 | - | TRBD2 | CASSQDYSAGAYEQYF | TGCGCCAGCAGCCAAGATTATAGTGCGGGAGCGTACGAGCAGTACTTC
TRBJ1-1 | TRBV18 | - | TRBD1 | CASSPGTGARTEAFF | TGTGCCAGCTCACCCGGGACAGGGGCCCGAACTGAAGCTTTCTTT
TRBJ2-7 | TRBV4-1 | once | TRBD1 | CASSQGTEHYEQYF | TGCGCCAGCAGCCAGGGGACAGAGCACTACGAGCAGTACTTC
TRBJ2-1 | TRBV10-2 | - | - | CASSPGYNEQFF | TGCGCCAGCAGCCCAGGGTACAATGAGCAGTTCTTC
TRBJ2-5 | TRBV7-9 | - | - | CASSSGTTQETQYF | TGTGCCAGCAGCTCCGGGACGACTCAAGAGACCCAGTACTTC
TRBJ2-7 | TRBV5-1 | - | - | CASSLGRNEQYF | TGCGCCAGCAGCTTGGGGCGTAACGAGCAGTACTTC
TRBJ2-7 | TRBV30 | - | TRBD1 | CAWSAGTGNGEQYF | TGTGCCTGGAGTGCCGGGACAGGGAACGGCGAGCAGTACTTC
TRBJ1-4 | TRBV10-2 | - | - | CASSTQGFEKLFF | TGCGCCAGCAGTACACAGGGTTTTGAAAAACTGTTTTTT
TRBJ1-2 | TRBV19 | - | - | CASSRRQATNYGYTF | TGTGCCAGTAGTCGCCGACAGGCTACCAACTATGGCTACACCTTC
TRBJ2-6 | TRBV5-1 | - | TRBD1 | CASSLRDSGFSGANVLTF | TGCGCCAGCAGCTTAAGGGACAGCGGTTTCTCTGGGGCCAACGTCCTGACTTTC
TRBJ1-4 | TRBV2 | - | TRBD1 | CASTRQGVNEKLFF | TGTGCCAGCACCAGACAGGGGGTTAATGAAAAACTGTTTTTT
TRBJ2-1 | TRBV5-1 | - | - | CASSLPGTTSKQFF | TGCGCCAGCAGCTTGCCTGGGACGACAAGCAAGCAGTTCTTC
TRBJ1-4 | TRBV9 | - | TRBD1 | CASSVGDSQKNEKLFF | TGTGCCAGCAGCGTAGGGGACAGCCAAAAAAATGAAAAACTGTTTTTT
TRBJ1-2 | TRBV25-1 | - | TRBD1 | CASRETGGYLGYTF | TGTGCCAGCAGGGAGACAGGGGGATACCTAGGCTACACCTTC
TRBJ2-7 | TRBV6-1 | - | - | CASSEIATVSYEQYF | TGTGCCAGCAGTGAAATCGCGACAGTTTCCTACGAGCAGTACTTC
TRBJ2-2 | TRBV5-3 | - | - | CARSLRQNINTGELFF | TGTGCCAGAAGCTTGCGACAGAACATTAACACCGGGGAGCTGTTTTTT
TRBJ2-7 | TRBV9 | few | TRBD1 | CASSATGTDYEQYF | TGTGCCAGCAGCGCAACCGGGACAGACTACGAGCAGTACTTC
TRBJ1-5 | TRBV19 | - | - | CASSPLDSNQPQHF | TGTGCCAGTAGTCCCCTGGACAGCAATCAGCCCCAGCATTTT
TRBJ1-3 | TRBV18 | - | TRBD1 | CASSPPGTGAGNTIYF | TGTGCCAGCTCACCGCCCGGGACAGGGGCTGGAAACACCATATATTTT
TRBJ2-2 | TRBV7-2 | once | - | CASRAGTKNTGELFF | TGTGCCAGCAGAGCCGGGACCAAGAACACCGGGGAGCTGTTTTTT
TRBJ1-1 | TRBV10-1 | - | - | CASKEGLNTEAFF | TGCGCCAGCAAAGAGGGCTTGAACACTGAAGCTTTCTTT
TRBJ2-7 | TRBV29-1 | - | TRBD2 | CSVVRWTSSYEQYF | TGCAGCGTTGTGAGGTGGACTAGCTCCTACGAGCAGTACTTC
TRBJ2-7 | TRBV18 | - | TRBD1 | CASSPTGSYEQYF | TGTGCCAGCTCCCCGACAGGGTCCTACGAGCAGTACTTC
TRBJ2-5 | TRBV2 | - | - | CASQRDIEETQYF | TGTGCCAGCCAGCGGGACATCGAAGAGACCCAGTACTTC
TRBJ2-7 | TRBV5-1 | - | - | CASSLEGGGTYEQYF | TGCGCCAGCAGCTTGGAGGGCGGCGGAACCTACGAGCAGTACTTC
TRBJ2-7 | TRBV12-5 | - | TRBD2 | CASGLVLGTSGRTEQYF | TGTGCTAGTGGTTTGGTACTGGGGACTAGCGGGAGGACCGAGCAGTACTTC
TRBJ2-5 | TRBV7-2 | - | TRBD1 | CASSWYYPGQGQETQYF | TGTGCCAGCAGCTGGTACTACCCGGGACAGGGACAAGAGACCCAGTACTTC
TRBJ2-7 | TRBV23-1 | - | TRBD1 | CASLYRDSPYEQYF | TGCGCCAGCCTATACCGGGACAGTCCCTACGAGCAGTACTTC
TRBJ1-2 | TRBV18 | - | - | CASSPDSLYGYTF | TGTGCCAGCTCACCCGACAGCCTCTATGGCTACACCTTC